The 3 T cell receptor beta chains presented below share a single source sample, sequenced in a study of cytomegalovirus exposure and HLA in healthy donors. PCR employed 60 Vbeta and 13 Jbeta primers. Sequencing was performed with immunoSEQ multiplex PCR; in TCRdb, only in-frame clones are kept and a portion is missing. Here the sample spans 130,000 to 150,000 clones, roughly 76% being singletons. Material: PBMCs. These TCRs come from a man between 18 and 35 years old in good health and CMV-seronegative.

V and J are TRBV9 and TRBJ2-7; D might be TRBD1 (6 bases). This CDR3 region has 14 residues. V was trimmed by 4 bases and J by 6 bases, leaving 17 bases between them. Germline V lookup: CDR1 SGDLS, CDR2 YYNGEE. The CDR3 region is CASSPWGHPTEQYF. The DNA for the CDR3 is TGTGCCAGCAGCCCCTGGGGACACCCCACCGAGCAGTACTTC.

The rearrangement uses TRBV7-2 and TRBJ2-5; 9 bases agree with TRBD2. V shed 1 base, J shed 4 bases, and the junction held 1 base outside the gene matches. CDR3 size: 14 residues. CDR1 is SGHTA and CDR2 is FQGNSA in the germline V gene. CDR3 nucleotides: TGTGCCAGCAGCTTAGAGGGACTAGCAGAGACCCAGTACTTC. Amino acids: CASSLEGLAETQYF.

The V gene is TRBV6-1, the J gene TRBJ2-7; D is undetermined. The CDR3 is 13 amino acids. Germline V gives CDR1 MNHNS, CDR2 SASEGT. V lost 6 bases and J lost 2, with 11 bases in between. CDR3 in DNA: TGTGCCAGCAGGAGAGATCCTACCTACGAGCAGTACTTC. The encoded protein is CASRRDPTYEQYF.